This T cell receptor (beta chain) is from a study of cytomegalovirus exposure and HLA in healthy donors (dated by TCRdb to about 2017). Background on the whole study: In an earlier analysis of 587 of the donors, 276 Gb of sequence data and some 120 million unique TCR beta sequences from about 190 million T cells were reported. Roughly 300 gigabases of sequencing data and approximately 85 million unique TCR sequences were included in an early release covering several hundred HLA-typed donors. The genetic ancestry cluster associated with self-reported Caucasian donors included 81% of the roughly 380 genotyped donors. The study aimed to test whether cataloging public T cell receptors could reveal signatures of past pathogen exposure. Using immunosequencing, the study profiled T cell repertoires from fewer than 700 subjects and related those repertoires to cytomegalovirus serostatus. A separate validation cohort of 100 to 150 different subjects was used in addition to the approximately 610-subject first cohort. High-throughput TCR immunosequencing, statistical association of individual TCRs with disease status, and machine learning were combined to predict cytomegalovirus infection status. In a later analysis, previously published TCR beta repertoires from 600 to 850 donors were re-analyzed and high-resolution HLA genotyping was added so that TCR occurrence patterns could be studied. The later analysis used no new phenotypic data to find candidate immune exposures, relying instead on TCR beta sequences and their occurrence across donors. To decide whether each TCR beta V gene segment behaved as functional or pseudogenic, an earlier analysis of some 580 of the donors relied on high-throughput TCR beta sequencing. Donor age, sex, ethnicity and CMV serostatus were collected together with the repertoire data. A later genetic analysis took genome-wide SNP genotypes for about 55% of the 666 donors and used that subset as a discovery cohort. Every discovery cohort repertoire had been produced on one sequencing platform. HLA typing included class I and class II loci at four-digit resolution. The number of donors typed differed by locus, with roughly 629-640 for A, B, C, DRB1 and DQB1, more than 500 for DQA1, some 570 for DPA1, and around 460 for DPB1. Several DR-DQ haplotypes were handled as single units for association and clustering, since linkage in the cohort was strong. Among almost 400 genotyped donors of the cohort, an average of around 240,000 unique TCR beta nucleotide sequences were sequenced per donor, roughly 18% of them non-productive. Findings and caveats that apply to the study as a whole: A few of the identified cytomegalovirus-associated TCR beta chains were confirmed in vitro to be specific for cytomegalovirus antigens. The sequencing pipeline was judged likely to have produced a cluster of highly shared sequence variants as a technical artifact. Linkage disequilibrium might explain the correlated functional status among segregating V segments, but an unknown experimental factor could not be excluded. A further reported finding was that TCR beta sequences accurately predicted the HLA-A and HLA-B alleles for most subjects in the first cohort. Across donors, most TCR sequences were observed very rarely, whereas some public TCRs were present in many individuals. According to a later analysis, TCR association rates differed among HLA loci, with DRB1 alleles showing the most associated TCRs and HLA-C alleles showing the fewest. A later analysis reported that several top co-occurrence clusters appeared linked to parvovirus B19, influenza, CMV and Epstein-Barr virus. It was suggested by the authors that the approach could potentially be generalized to other disease states and immunological phenotypes. The cohort was sequenced for TCR beta chains only, and without alpha or paired-chain data the features that could be detected were limited. When HLA alleles, especially DR and DQ, strongly co-occurred, TCR associations were difficult to assign to individual alleles. The earlier analysis of 587 of the donors excluded some 16 rarely observed V segments, including chromosome 9 orphons, because counts were too low. Some IMGT-functional V segments, including TRBV6-2 and TRBV6-3, could not be told apart with the 87-base-pair reads, so those segments were excluded. Presence/absence analyses assumed roughly uniform sequencing depth across donors, an assumption that may not hold. Because HLA typing was unavailable for some donors at each locus, only the typed subset was used in association tests. In a later analysis, most CMV-associated TCR beta chains were found to appear HLA-restricted, with HLA associations seemingly driven largely by CMV exposure. CMV serostatus was the only immune exposure information available for the cohort. In a later analysis, HLA-associated TCR beta chains showed more clonal expansion and lower generation probabilities than non-associated chains that were equally common. At a false discovery rate of 0.05, a later analysis linked 15,000 to 20,000 TCR beta sequences to specific HLA alleles. In a later genetic analysis, a missense DCLRE1C variant was associated with V-gene and J-gene trimming of TCR beta chains, and the association was replicated in an independent cohort. In an earlier analysis of 587 of the donors, most TCR beta V segments appeared in productive rearrangements about 87% or about 30% of the time, broadly matching IMGT annotations. Cytomegalovirus status was reported to be diagnosed by the classifier with high specificity and sensitivity in both the original and validation cohorts. The study gave a list of under 200 TCR beta chains associated with cytomegalovirus. According to a later genetic analysis, donors in an Asian-associated ancestry cluster had fewer N-insertions in productive TCRs than the approximately 630-donor mean.

The cohort was made up of several hundred healthy bone marrow donors. Cohort members were all nominally healthy when sampled, although unrecorded immune exposures were likely present. The donor tested CMV seronegative, placing the donor among the approximately 360 seronegative members of the cohort. Each donor provided a peripheral blood sample, and peripheral blood mononuclear cells were used for TCR beta sequencing. Genomic DNA extraction from the blood cell samples was performed with the Qiagen DNeasy Blood Extraction Kit. The library was obtained by the immunoSEQ multiplex PCR assay. The multiplex PCR relied on a mix of 60 forward primers for TCR Vbeta segments and 13 reverse primers for TCR Jbeta segments. The CDR3 region of rearranged TCR beta genes was amplified from genomic DNA by a multiplex PCR assay. Amplified TCR beta libraries were sequenced as 87-base-pair reads on the Illumina HiSeq System. On the study's bioinformatics: Across the 700 or so repertoires, a later analysis counted 75 million to 90 million unique TCR beta chains, 9.5 million to 12 million of which were shared by at least two donors. Raw reads were error-corrected and collapsed into unique sequences with a nearest-neighbor algorithm that merged closely related sequences to remove PCR and sequencing errors. V, D and J gene segments were assigned by aligning CDR3 sequences to IMGT reference sequences. Each retained sequence needed at least a six-nucleotide match to both a V gene segment and a J gene segment. A rearrangement was called productive if the CDR3 had no stop codons and remained in frame with V and J, and every other rearrangement was called non-productive. CDR3 was defined by IMGT convention, running from the second conserved V-encoded cysteine to the conserved J-encoded phenylalanine. The earlier analysis of about 530 of the donors excluded any sequence lacking an unambiguous match to a single V gene segment. In an earlier analysis of 587 of the donors, a V segment was called functional when productive rearrangements were above 56.7%, and segregating when the standard deviation between donors exceeded 5%. To diagnose cytomegalovirus status from the catalog of TCR beta chain sequences, a statistical classification framework was built. In a later analysis, TCR nucleotide sequences were compared against IMGT/GENE-DB human TR gene sequences so that V and J genes could be assigned. Using the TCRdist pipeline, a later analysis assigned CDR3 sequences along with most-parsimonious VDJ recombination scenarios. In a later analysis, every TCR beta chain was defined by the combination of its CDR3 amino acid sequence and its V-gene family, and reads without a unique V-gene family were dropped. As a way to deal with suspected cross-contamination and a sequencing artifact, a later analysis dropped under 600 nucleotide sequences that were highly shared and had low generation probability. A later analysis calculated a clonal expansion index for each public chain from normalized within-repertoire ranks of inferred template counts. A later analysis computed generation probabilities with a VDJ recombination model fitted to out-of-frame rearrangements, and checked the results against IGoR. In a later analysis, hypergeometric tests were used to score TCR-TCR, TCR-HLA and TCR-CMV co-occurrence, with a repertoire-size bias correction applied to TCR pairs. A later analysis estimated false discovery rates by permuting HLA or CMV assignments 20 times. In a later analysis, co-occurring TCRs were grouped using DBSCAN, and TCRdist sequence similarity was added for clustering within HLA-allele-positive subsets. For co-occurrence clustering, repertoires with fewer than 30,000 or more than 120,000 public chains were excluded, along with several repertoires with anomalous nucleotide sharing. TCRdb took over this immuneACCESS table, retaining in-frame rearrangements with V and J assigned. Such tables are incomplete; in checked studies, under half of the missing clones stem from an unresolved V gene, and the remainder is unexplained. V, J and clone size are taken as reported in that table, and D and trimming were inferred from the DNA itself. This sample is represented by some 200,000 clones; approximately 82% of them were singletons. Clones ranked in the top ten supply around 0.57% of the sample.

After removal of 2 bases from V and 7 bases from J, the junction retains 6 bases not matched to a gene. From the cysteine through the phenylalanine, the CDR3 covers 16 amino acids. The sequence is cut down to CDR3 DNA, 48 bases in frame from base 1. The germline V gene supplies CDR1 MNHEY and CDR2 SVGAGI. Regarding this clone: Its antigen specificity is not known. No base quality information exists; no much larger clone differs at one position.

Sequences were obtained from PBMCs. Recombination linked TRBV6-5 to TRBJ2-2; 11 central nucleotides agree with TRBD1. The receptor was derived from a woman in her 40s in good health and CMV-seronegative. The CDR3 sequence is CASSYAWGQGDGELFF. The DNA is TGTGCCAGCAGTTACGCTTGGGGACAGGGGGACGGGGAGCTGTTTTTT.